This TCR beta chain was sequenced for a study of OX40 agonist ivuxolimab in advanced cancers. On the study more broadly: From 23 to 79 years was the age range, with a mean of roughly 64 years, and roughly 83% were male. Study results and limitations: Both CD4+ and CD8+ T cell populations in blood had undergone clonal expansion by week 6 at 0.1 to 3.0 mg/kg. Averaging showed that CD8+ T cells had more expanded clones than CD4+ did.

This clone has only a few counts. Its specificity is not known. CDR1 is SQVTM and CDR2 is ANQGSEA in the germline V gene. This CDR3 contains 16 residues. Trimming at V came to 7 bases and at J to 4 bases, leaving 10 bases not matched to a gene. Libraries were prepared by immunoSEQ multiplex PCR; TCRdb keeps only in-frame clonotypes and omits some of them. Found here are about 17,000 clones, 78% of them singletons; the top ten hold 25% to 35%. The sequencing used CD4+ or CD8+ T cells sorted from blood, collected in a trial of the OX40 agonist ivuxolimab. The gene calls are TRBV29-1 and TRBJ2-2; 12 nucleotides line up with TRBD1. The receptor comes from an adult with an advanced solid tumor such as melanoma, head and neck, liver or kidney cancer. CDR3 DNA: TGCAGCGCCTGGGGACAGGGGGCGGAAAGCACCGGGGAGCTGTTTTTT. Protein sequence: CSAWGQGAESTGELFF.